Listed below are T cell receptor beta chains from one sample, sequenced in a study of regulatory and conventional T cells in RAG deficiency. Sequencing was performed with immunoSEQ multiplex PCR; in TCRdb, only in-frame clones are kept and a portion is missing. The data hold some 7,700 clones, with 85% to 95% observed a single time. These data were likewise used in another study, on regulatory T cells.

Sequenced input: CD127- CD25+ CD4+ Tregs sorted from blood. Every receptor here comes from a human donor in good health. The CDR3 runs from the conserved cysteine through the conserved F or W. D genes are given only for firm matches. Clone size is given for some rows only: seen once, a few or many times, or a class if the clone is expanded.

>.|TRBV23-1|TRBD1|TRBJ1-1
TGCGCCAGCAGTCAAACAGGGGGTACGGTTGAAGCTTTCTTT
CASSQTGGTVEAFF
>.|TRBV18|TRBD2|TRBJ2-3
TGTGCCAGCTCATCTTCTAGCGGGGGGCCCACAGATACGCAGTATTTT
CASSSSSGGPTDTQYF
>.|TRBV19|TRBD1|TRBJ2-3
TGTGCCAGTACCCAGGGGGATAGCACAGATACGCAGTATTTT
CASTQGDSTDTQYF
>.|TRBV19|TRBD1|TRBJ2-7
TGTGCCAGTAGTAACACCCACACAGGGGGTTCTTCCTATGAGCAGTACTTC
CASSNTHTGGSSYEQYF
>once|TRBV5-6|TRBD1|TRBJ2-3
TGTGCCAGCAGCAAAAGGACAGGGCTCTTTTCCCGAGATACGCAGTATTTT
CASSKRTGLFSRDTQYF
>once|TRBV4-1|TRBD1|TRBJ1-5
TGCGCCAGCAGCCAAGTCCCAGGGGGACTCGCAAGCAATCAGCCCCAGCATTTT
CASSQVPGGLASNQPQHF
>.|TRBV5-1|.|TRBJ2-3
TGCGCCAGCAGCCCCCCCGGCGGGACAGGCACAGATACGCAGTATTTT
CASSPPGGTGTDTQYF
>once|TRBV11-2|.|TRBJ2-1
TGTGCCAGCAGCAGAACAGCCCAGTTCTTC
CASSRTAQFF
>.|TRBV18|TRBD1|TRBJ2-2
TGTGCCAGCTCATCAAGACAGGGTGGGGACAACGGGGAGCTGTTTTTT
CASSSRQGGDNGELFF
>.|TRBV5-1|TRBD2|TRBJ2-5
TGCGCCAGCAGCTTGACTAGCGGGGGGGCAGAGACCCAGTACTTC
CASSLTSGGAETQYF
>few|TRBV11-2|TRBD2|TRBJ2-1
TGTGCCAGCAGCTTAGCAGCGGGAGGGTACAATGAGCAGTTCTTC
CASSLAAGGYNEQFF
>.|TRBV15|.|TRBJ1-5
TGTGCCACCAGCAGAACACAAGTCAATCAGCCCCAGCATTTT
CATSRTQVNQPQHF
>.|TRBV5-1|.|TRBJ2-1
TGCGCCAGCAGCTTGAGGGGGGGCCCTAACAATGAGCAGTTCTTC
CASSLRGGPNNEQFF
>.|TRBV6-6|TRBD1|TRBJ2-2
TGTGCCAGCAGAAATCTCCGGGACAGGAGTGGGTCGGAGCTGTTTTTT
CASRNLRDRSGSELFF
>.|TRBV4-2|.|TRBJ1-2
TGTGCCAGCAGCCGGGGGGACTATGGCTACACCTTC
CASSRGDYGYTF
>.|TRBV6-6|TRBD1|TRBJ2-2
TGTGCCAGCAGTTACTCGGGACAGAGAACCGGGGAGCTGTTTTTT
CASSYSGQRTGELFF
>.|TRBV18|.|TRBJ2-7
TGTGCCAGCTCGGAAGGGGTCTACGAGCAGTACTTC
CASSEGVYEQYF
>.|TRBV21-1|.|TRBJ2-7
TGTGCCAGCAGCAGGGAGAATACGGGGTTCTACGAGCAGTACTTC
CASSRENTGFYEQYF
>.|TRBV29-1|.|TRBJ2-7
TGCAGCGCCCGACACAACTCCTACGAGCAGTACTTC
CSARHNSYEQYF
>.|TRBV5-1|.|TRBJ2-7
TGCGCCAGCAGCTTGGGCTGGGACTCCGGAACGGCCTACGAGCAGTACTTC
CASSLGWDSGTAYEQYF
>.|TRBV5-1|.|TRBJ2-7
TGCGCCAGCAGCATTGGACAGCACGAGCAGTACTTC
CASSIGQHEQYF
>.|TRBV19|.|TRBJ1-5
TGTGCCAGTAGTATAGAGGGAGGGGGACGTCAGCCCCAGCATTTT
CASSIEGGGRQPQHF
>.|TRBV29-1|.|TRBJ2-3
TGCAGCGTTGAAGATCCAGGATTGCGTACAGATACGCAGTATTTT
CSVEDPGLRTDTQYF
>.|TRBV5-8|TRBD1|TRBJ1-1
TGTGCCAGCAGCTTCAGGGGGCTTGGCACTGAAGCTTTCTTT
CASSFRGLGTEAFF
>.|TRBV2|TRBD1|TRBJ1-6
TGTGCCAGCAGTGGACAGGGAAACTCACCCCTCCACTTT
CASSGQGNSPLHF
>.|TRBV30|.|TRBJ1-1
TGTGCCTGGAACAGAGAAGAAAATGAAGCTTTCTTT
CAWNREENEAFF
>.|TRBV7-3|.|TRBJ1-2
TGTGCCAGCAGCTTACAGGGCAGAGACTATGGCTACACCTTC
CASSLQGRDYGYTF
>once|TRBV14|.|TRBJ2-6
TGTGCCAGCAGCCAAGACTTCGTAGGCAGGGTTTACGCTGGGGCCAACGTCCTGACTTTC
CASSQDFVGRVYAGANVLTF
>.|TRBV6-6|.|TRBJ2-2
TGTGCCAGCAGTTCACAGGGTACCGGGGAGCTGTTTTTT
CASSSQGTGELFF